This T cell receptor (beta chain) came from a study of shared clonotypes between healthy human individuals. Study details: Every donor yielded three CD4 naive, three CD4 memory, two CD8 naive and one CD8 memory plate. Study-level points and caveats: Rarefaction indicated that sorted-subset sequencing remained incomplete although depth was large.

This CDR3 comprises 19 residues. Those who donated, Caucasian adults without exception, all lived in Nashville, Tennessee. Of note for this clone: The antigen is unknown.

Some clones are missing from TCRdb's copy, which holds only in-frame ones; the method was immunoSEQ multiplex PCR. The repertoire holds approximately 1,000,000 clones, roughly 80% seen once, with approximately 0.9% in the top ten. The specimen sequenced was memory CD4+ T cells from PBMCs. Indicated subset: CD45RA-negative fraction. This receptor was identified in a man in his late teens or twenties in good health. Some clones in this sample may be carry-over from other donors' samples. The chain is built from TRBV21-1 and TRBJ1-1; the tabulated D call, TRBD1, remains unverified against the DNA. TRBV21-1 is an annotated pseudogene. The CDR3, as DNA: TGTGCCAGCAGCAAAGAAGTAGGGGGACCCGTCTCGGCTGACACTGAAGCTTTCTTT. Amino acids: CASSKEVGGPVSADTEAFF.